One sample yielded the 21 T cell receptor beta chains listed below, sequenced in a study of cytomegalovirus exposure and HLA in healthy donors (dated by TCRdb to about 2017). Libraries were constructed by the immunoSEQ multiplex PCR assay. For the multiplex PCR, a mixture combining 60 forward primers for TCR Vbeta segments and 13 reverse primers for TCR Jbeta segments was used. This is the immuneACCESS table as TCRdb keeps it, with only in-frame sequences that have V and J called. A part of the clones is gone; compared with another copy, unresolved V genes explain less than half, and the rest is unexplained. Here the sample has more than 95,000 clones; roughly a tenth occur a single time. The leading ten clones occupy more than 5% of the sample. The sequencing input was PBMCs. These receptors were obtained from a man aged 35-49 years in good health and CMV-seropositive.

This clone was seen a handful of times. The CDR3 sequence is CASKVGTGHTEAFF. CDR3 sequence (DNA): TGTGCCAGCAAAGTTGGGACAGGGCACACTGAAGCTTTCTTT. The J gene is TRBJ1-1, the V gene TRBV27, with 9 bases identical to TRBD1. The CDR3 contains 14 residues. CDR1 MNHEY and CDR2 SMNVEV come from the germline V gene (reference sequence). V was clipped by 7 bases and J by 3 bases; unmatched bases: 6.

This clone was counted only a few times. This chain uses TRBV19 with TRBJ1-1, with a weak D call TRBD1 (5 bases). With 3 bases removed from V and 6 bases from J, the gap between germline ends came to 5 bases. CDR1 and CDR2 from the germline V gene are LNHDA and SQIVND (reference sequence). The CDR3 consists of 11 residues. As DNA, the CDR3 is TGTGCCAGTAGTATCAGGGCTGAAGCTTTCTTT. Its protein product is CASSIRAEAFF.

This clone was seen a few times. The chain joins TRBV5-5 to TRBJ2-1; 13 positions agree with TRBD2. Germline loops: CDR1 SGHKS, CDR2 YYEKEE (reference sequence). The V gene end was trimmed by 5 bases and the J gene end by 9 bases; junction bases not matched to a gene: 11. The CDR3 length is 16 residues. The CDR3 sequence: CASSGTSGIDLREQFF. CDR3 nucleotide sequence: TGTGCCAGCAGTGGGACTAGCGGGATCGATCTTCGTGAGCAGTTCTTC.

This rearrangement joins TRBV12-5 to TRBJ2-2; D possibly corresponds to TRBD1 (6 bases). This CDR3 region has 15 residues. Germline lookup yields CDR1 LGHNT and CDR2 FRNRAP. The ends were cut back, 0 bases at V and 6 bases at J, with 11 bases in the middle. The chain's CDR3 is CASGLVSRGSGELFF. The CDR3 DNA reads TGTGCTAGTGGTTTGGTATCCAGGGGATCCGGGGAGCTGTTTTTT.

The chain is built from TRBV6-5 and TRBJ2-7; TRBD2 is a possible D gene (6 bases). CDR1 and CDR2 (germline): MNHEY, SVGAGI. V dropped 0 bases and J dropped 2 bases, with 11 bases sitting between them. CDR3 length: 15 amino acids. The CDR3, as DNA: TGTGCCAGCAGTTACTCGCGACTAGACCCCTACGAGCAGTACTTC. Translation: CASSYSRLDPYEQYF.

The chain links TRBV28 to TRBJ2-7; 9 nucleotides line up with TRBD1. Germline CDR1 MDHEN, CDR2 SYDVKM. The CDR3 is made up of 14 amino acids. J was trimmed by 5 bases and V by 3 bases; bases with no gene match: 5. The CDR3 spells CASSFRDRAHEQYF. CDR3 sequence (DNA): TGTGCCAGCAGTTTCCGGGACAGGGCTCACGAGCAGTACTTC.

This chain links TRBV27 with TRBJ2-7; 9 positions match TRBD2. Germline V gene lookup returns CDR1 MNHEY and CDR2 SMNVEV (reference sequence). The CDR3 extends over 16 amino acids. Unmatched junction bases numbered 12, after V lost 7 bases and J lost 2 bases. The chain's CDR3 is CASTLIAGVGPYEQYF. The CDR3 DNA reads TGTGCCAGCACCCTAATAGCGGGAGTAGGGCCCTACGAGCAGTACTTC.

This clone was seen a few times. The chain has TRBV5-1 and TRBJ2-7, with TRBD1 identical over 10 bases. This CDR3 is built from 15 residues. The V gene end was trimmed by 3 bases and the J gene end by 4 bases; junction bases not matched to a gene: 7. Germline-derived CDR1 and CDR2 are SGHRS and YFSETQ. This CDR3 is CASSYIPGQGYEQYF. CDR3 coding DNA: TGCGCCAGCAGCTACATTCCGGGACAGGGGTACGAGCAGTACTTC.

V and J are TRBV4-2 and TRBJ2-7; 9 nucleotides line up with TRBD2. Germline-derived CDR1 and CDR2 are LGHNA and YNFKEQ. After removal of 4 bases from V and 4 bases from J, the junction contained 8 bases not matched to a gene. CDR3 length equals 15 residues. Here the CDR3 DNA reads TGTGCCAGCAGCCCTAGACTAGCGGAATCGTACGAGCAGTACTTC. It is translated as CASSPRLAESYEQYF.

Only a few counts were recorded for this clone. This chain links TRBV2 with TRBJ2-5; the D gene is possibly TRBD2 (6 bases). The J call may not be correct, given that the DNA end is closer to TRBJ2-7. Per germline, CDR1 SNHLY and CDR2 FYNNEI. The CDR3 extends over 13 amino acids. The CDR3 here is CASRTGVSYEQYF. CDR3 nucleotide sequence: TGTGCCAGCAGAACGGGGGTCTCCTACGAGCAGTACTTC.

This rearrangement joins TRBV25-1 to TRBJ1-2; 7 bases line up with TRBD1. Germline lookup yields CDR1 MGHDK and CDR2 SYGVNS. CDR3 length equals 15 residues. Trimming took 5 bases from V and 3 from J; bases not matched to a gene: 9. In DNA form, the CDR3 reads TGTGCCAGCAGTACTCCGACAGGGACAGACTATGGCTACACCTTC. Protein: CASSTPTGTDYGYTF.

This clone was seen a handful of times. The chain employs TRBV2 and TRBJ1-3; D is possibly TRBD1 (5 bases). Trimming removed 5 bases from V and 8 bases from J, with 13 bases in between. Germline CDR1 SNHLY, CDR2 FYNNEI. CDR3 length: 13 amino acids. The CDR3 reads CASSWGRDDTIYF. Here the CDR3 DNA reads TGTGCCAGCAGTTGGGGCAGGGATGACACCATATATTTT.

The CDR3 DNA is TGTGCCAGCAGTGGGGCGGGAGGTTATACGCAGTATTTT. It codes for CASSGAGGYTQYF. The rearrangement uses TRBV6-1 and TRBJ2-3, with 8 positions matching TRBD2. Trimming removed 4 bases from V and 7 bases from J; junction bases left unmatched: 4. CDR1 is MNHNS, CDR2 SASEGT, per germline. This CDR3 is 13 amino acids long.

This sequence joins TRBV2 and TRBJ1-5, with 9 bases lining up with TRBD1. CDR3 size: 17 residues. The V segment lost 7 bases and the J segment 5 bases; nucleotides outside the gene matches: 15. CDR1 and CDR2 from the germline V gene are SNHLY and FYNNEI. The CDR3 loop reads CASTFGQGRSHYQPQHF. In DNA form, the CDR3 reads TGTGCCAGCACTTTCGGACAGGGGCGCTCTCATTATCAGCCCCAGCATTTT.

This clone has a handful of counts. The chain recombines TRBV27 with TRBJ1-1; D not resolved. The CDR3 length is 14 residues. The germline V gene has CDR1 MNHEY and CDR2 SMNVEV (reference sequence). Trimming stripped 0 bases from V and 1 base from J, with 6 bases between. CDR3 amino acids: CASSLSRENTEAFF. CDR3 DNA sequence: TGTGCCAGCAGTTTATCCCGGGAGAACACTGAAGCTTTCTTT.

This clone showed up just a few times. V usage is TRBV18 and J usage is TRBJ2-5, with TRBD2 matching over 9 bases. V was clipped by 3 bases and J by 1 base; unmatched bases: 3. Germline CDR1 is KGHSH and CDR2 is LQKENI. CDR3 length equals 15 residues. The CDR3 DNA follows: TGTGCCAGCTCACCTCTAGCGGGACGCCAAGAGACCCAGTACTTC. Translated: CASSPLAGRQETQYF.

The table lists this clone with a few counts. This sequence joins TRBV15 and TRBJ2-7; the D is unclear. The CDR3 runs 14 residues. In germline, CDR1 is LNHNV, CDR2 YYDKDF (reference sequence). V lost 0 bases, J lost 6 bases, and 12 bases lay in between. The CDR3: CATSRDSLLGEQYF. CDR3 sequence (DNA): TGTGCCACCAGCAGAGATTCCCTTCTAGGCGAGCAGTACTTC. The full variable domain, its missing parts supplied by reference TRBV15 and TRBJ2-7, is DAMVIQNPRYQVTQFGKPVTLSCSQTLNHNVMYWYQQKSSQAPKLLFHYYDKDFNNEADTPDNFQSRRPNTSFCFLDIRSPGLGDTAMYLCATSRDSLLGEQYFGPGTRLTVT.

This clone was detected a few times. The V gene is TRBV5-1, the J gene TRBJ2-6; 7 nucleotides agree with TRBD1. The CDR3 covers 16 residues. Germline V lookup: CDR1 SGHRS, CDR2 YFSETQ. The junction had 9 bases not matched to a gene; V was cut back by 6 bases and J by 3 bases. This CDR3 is CASTPQGGGGANVLTF. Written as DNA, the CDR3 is TGCGCCAGCACGCCTCAAGGGGGCGGTGGGGCCAACGTCCTGACTTTC.

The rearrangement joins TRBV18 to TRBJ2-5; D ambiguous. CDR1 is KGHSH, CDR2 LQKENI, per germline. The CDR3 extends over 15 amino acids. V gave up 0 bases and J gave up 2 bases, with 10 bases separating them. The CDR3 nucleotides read TGTGCCAGCTCACCACCGGGCAGAATACAAGAGACCCAGTACTTC. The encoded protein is CASSPPGRIQETQYF.

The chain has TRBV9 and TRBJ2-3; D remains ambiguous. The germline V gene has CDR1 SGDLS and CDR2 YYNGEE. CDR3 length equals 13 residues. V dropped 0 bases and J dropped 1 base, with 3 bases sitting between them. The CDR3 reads CASSVVGTDTQYF. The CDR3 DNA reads TGTGCCAGCAGCGTAGTAGGCACAGATACGCAGTATTTT.

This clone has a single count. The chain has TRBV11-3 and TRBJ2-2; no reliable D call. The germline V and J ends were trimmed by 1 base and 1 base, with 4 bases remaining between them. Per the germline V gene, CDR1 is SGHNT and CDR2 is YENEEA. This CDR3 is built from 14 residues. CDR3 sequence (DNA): TGTGCCAGCAGCTTAGGAGTGAACACCGGGGAGCTGTTTTTT. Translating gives CASSLGVNTGELFF.